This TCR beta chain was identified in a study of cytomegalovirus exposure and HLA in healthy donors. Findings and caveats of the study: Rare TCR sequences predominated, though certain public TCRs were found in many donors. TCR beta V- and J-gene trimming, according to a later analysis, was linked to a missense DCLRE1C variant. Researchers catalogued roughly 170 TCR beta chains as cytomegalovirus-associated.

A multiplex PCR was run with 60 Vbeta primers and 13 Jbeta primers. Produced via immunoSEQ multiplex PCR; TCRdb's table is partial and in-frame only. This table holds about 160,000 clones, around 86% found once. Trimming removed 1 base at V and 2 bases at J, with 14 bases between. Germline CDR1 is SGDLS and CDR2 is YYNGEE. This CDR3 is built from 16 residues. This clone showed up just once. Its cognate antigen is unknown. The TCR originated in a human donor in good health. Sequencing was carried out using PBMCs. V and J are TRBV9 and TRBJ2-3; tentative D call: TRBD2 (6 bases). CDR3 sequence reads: CASSVNGGGNTDTQYF. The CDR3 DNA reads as TGTGCCAGCAGCGTAAATGGTGGGGGGAACACAGATACGCAGTATTTT.